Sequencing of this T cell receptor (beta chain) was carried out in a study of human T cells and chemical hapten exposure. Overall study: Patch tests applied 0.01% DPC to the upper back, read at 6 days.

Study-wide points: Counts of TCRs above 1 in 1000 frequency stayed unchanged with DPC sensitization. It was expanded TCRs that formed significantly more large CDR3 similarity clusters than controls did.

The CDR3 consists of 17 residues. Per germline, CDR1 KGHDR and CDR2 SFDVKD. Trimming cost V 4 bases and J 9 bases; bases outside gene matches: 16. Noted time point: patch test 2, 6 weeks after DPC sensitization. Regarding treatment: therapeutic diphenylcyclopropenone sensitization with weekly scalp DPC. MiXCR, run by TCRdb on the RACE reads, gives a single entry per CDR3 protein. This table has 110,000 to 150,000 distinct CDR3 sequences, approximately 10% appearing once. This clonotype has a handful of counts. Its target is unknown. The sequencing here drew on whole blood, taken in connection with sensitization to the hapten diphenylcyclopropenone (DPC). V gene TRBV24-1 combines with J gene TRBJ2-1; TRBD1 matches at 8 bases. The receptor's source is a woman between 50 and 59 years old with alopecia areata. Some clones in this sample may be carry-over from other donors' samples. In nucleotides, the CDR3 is TGTGCCACCAGTGACGCAATGACAGGGGCATCAACTGGTGAGCAGTTCTTC. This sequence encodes CATSDAMTGASTGEQFF.